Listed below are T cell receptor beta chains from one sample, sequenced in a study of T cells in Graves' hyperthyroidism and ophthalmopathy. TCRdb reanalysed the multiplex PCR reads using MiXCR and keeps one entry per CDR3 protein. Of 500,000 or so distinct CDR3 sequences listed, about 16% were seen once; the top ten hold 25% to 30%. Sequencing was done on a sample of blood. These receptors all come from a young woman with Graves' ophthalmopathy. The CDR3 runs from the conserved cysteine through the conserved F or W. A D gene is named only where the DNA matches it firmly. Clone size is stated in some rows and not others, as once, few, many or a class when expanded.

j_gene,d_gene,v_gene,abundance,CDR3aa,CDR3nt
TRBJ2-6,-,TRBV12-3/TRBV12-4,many,CASSLRHSGANVLTF,TGTGCCAGCAGTTTAAGGCACTCTGGGGCCAACGTCCTGACTTTC
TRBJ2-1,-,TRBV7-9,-,CASSLGGQYNEQFF,TGTGCCAGCAGCTTAGGCGGACAGTACAATGAGCAGTTCTTC
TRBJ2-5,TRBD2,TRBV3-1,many,CASSQERPLAGDKTQYF,TGTGCCAGCAGCCAAGAACGTCCCCTAGCGGGAGATAAGACCCAGTACTTC
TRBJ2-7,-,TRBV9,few,CASSVGTTTYEQYF,TGTGCCAGCAGCGTAGGGACTACGACCTACGAGCAGTACTTC
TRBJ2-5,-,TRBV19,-,CASSRPAIGVETQYF,TGTGCCAGTAGTCGTCCAGCCATCGGGGTAGAGACCCAGTACTTC
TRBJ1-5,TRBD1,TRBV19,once,CASSMVDREGQPQHF,TGTGCCAGTAGTATGGTGGACAGGGAGGGTCAGCCCCAGCATTTT
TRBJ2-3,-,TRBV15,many,CATSYPQLDYLASTDTQYF,TGTGCCACCAGCTATCCCCAACTCGACTACTTAGCTAGCACAGATACGCAGTATTTT
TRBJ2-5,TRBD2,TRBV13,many,CASSLGAGGETQYF,TGTGCCAGCAGCTTAGGGGCGGGAGGAGAGACCCAGTACTTC
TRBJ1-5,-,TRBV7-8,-,CASSLGGTGYQPQHF,TGTGCCAGCAGCTTAGGAGGTACGGGGTATCAGCCCCAGCATTTT
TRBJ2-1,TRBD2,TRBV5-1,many,CASSLPGLADEQFF,TGCGCCAGCAGCTTGCCGGGACTAGCGGATGAGCAGTTCTTC
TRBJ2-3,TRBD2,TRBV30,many,CAWNLAGLTDTQYF,TGTGCCTGGAATTTAGCGGGCCTCACAGATACGCAGTATTTT
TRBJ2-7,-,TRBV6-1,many,CASSDRSSEQYF,TGTGCCAGCAGCGATCGGTCCAGCGAGCAGTACTTC
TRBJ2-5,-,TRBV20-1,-,CSAGEQPSGTQYF,TGCAGTGCTGGAGAGCAACCTTCGGGGACCCAGTACTTC
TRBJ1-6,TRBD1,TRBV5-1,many,CASSLEPTGDNSPLHF,TGCGCCAGCAGCTTGGAACCGACAGGGGATAATTCACCCCTCCACTTT
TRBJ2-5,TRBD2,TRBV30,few,CAWSTDVGGRETQYF,TGTGCCTGGAGTACAGATGTGGGAGGGCGGGAGACCCAGTACTTC
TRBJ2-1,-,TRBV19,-,CASRTSGLVSNEQFF,TGTGCCAGTAGGACGAGCGGGTTAGTCTCCAATGAGCAGTTCTTC
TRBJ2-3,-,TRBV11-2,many,CASSLSDTTQYF,TGTGCCAGCAGCTTATCGGACACCACGCAGTATTTT
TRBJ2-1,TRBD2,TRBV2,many,CASSVPMGLAHEQFF,TGTGCCAGCAGTGTGCCCATGGGACTAGCTCATGAGCAGTTCTTC
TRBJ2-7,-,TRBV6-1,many,CATQRTAGFIYEQYF,TGTGCCACCCAGAGGACAGCGGGTTTCATTTACGAGCAGTACTTC
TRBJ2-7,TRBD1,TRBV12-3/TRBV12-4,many,CASRPTGPYEQYF,TGTGCCAGCAGGCCGACAGGGCCCTACGAGCAGTACTTC
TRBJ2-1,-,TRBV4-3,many,CASSQETFGRMAYNEQFF,TGCGCCAGCAGCCAAGAGACGTTCGGGAGAATGGCCTACAATGAGCAGTTCTTC
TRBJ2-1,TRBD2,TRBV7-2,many,CASSSEVAGENYNEQFF,TGTGCCAGCAGCTCAGAAGTAGCGGGAGAAAACTACAATGAGCAGTTCTTC
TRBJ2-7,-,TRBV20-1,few,CSARAFGGYEQYF,TGCAGTGCTAGGGCCTTTGGTGGCTACGAGCAGTACTTC
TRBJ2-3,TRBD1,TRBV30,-,CAFNRGTDTQCF,TGTGCCTTCAACAGGGGCACAGATACGCAGTGTTTT
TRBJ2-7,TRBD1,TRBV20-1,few,CSWVLRTGDYEQYF,TGCAGTTGGGTTTTACGGACAGGAGATTACGAGCAGTACTTC
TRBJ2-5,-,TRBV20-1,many,CSSVLAGEETQYF,TGCAGTTCGGTCCTCGCGGGCGAAGAGACCCAGTACTTC
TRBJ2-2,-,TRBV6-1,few,CASGIKDLTGELFF,TGTGCCAGCGGAATCAAAGACCTCACCGGGGAGCTGTTTTTT
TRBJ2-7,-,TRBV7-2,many,CASSLAGLALGEQYF,TGTGCCAGCAGCTTAGCGGGACTGGCCTTGGGGGAGCAGTACTTC
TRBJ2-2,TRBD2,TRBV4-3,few,CASSQGTSGNTGELFF,TGCGCCAGCAGCCAAGGGACTAGCGGGAACACCGGGGAGCTGTTTTTT
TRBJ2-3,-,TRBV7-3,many,CASSSGALTDTQYF,TGTGCCAGCAGCTCGGGAGCCTTGACAGATACGCAGTATTTT
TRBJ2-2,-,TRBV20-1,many,CSASPGGSGTGELFF,TGCAGTGCTAGTCCTGGGGGATCAGGGACCGGGGAGCTGTTTTTT
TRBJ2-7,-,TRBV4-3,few,CASSQEVVAETSYEQYF,TGCGCCAGCAGCCAAGAAGTGGTAGCGGAGACTTCGTACGAGCAGTACTTC
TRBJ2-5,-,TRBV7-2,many,CASSLFLETQYF,TGTGCCAGCAGCTTATTCCTAGAGACCCAGTACTTC
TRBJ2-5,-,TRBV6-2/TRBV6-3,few,CASSYSSGWGETQYF,TGTGCCAGCAGTTACTCCTCAGGGTGGGGAGAGACCCAGTACTTC
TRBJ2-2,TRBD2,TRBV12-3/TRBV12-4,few,CASSPDIIWTSGSENTGELFF,TGTGCCAGCAGTCCCGACATTATATGGACTAGCGGGAGTGAGAACACCGGGGAGCTGTTTTTT
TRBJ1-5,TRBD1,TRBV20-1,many,CSARKLRTGQYGSNQPQHF,TGCAGTGCTAGAAAGTTAAGGACAGGGCAGTATGGAAGCAATCAGCCCCAGCATTTT
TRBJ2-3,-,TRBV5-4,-,CASSLDGLVSTDTQYF,TGTGCCAGCAGCTTGGATGGGCTAGTGAGCACAGATACGCAGTATTTT
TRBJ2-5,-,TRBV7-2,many,CASSLAGWGGLRETQYF,TGTGCCAGCAGCTTAGCCGGATGGGGGGGCCTACGAGAGACCCAGTACTTC
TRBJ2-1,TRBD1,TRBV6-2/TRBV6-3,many,CASSRQGASYNEQFF,TGTGCCAGCAGCAGACAGGGGGCCTCCTACAATGAGCAGTTCTTC
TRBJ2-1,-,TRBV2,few,CATHGGSYNEQFF,TGTGCGACTCATGGGGGGTCCTACAATGAGCAGTTCTTC